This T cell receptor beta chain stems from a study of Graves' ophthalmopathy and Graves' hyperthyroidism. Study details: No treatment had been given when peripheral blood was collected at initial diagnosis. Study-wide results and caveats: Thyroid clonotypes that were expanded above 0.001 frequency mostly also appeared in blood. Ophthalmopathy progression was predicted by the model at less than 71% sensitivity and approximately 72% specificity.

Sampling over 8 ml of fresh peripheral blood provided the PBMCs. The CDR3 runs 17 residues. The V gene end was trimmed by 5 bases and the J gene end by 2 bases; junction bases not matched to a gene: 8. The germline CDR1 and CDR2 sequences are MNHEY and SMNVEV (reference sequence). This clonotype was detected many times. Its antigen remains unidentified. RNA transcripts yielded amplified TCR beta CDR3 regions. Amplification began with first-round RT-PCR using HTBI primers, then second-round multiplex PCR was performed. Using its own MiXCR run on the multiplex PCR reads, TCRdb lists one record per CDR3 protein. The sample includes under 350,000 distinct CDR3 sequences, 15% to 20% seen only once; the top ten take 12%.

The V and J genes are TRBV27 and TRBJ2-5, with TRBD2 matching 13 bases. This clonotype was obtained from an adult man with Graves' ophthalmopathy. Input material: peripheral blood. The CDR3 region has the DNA TGTGCCAGCAGTCCGGGACTAGCGGGGAGGCATCAAGAGACCCAGTACTTC. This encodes CASSPGLAGRHQETQYF.